This TCR beta chain was captured by sequencing in a study of T cell responses to AZD1222 COVID-19 vaccine. Study-level findings and limits: Among spike-specific TCRs, nearly half reportedly target unmutated variant regions. Clonal diversity was possibly underestimated, and white British individuals and females predominated among donors. Baseline testing showed seropositivity in only a handful of AZD1222 recipients. Rises in breadth and depth of Spike-specific TCRs came after two AZD1222 doses.

About this clone: No antigen is known for it.

TCRdb's copy holds only in-frame clones and misses some; the assay was immunoSEQ multiplex PCR. The table has more than 110,000 clones, approximately 89% seen once. In germline, CDR1 is MRHNA, CDR2 SNTAGT. The CDR3 contains 13 residues. Trimming removed 0 bases at V and 3 bases at J, with 3 bases between. The rearrangement links TRBV6-4 to TRBJ2-1; D is unresolved. The sequenced sample was peripheral blood, obtained on day 0 of AZD1222 vaccination. The receptor was isolated from an adult in good health. In nucleotides, the CDR3 is TGTGCCAGCAGTGACTCGGACTACAATGAGCAGTTCTTC. It is translated as CASSDSDYNEQFF.